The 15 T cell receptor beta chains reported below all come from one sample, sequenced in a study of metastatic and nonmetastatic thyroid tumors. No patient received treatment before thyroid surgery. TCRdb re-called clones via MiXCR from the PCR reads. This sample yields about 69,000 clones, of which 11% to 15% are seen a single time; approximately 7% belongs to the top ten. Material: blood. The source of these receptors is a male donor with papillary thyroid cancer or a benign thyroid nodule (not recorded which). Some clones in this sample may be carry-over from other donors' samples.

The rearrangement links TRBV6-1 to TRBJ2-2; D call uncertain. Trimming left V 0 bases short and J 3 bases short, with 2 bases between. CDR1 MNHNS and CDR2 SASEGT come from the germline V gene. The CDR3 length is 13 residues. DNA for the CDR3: TGTGCCAGCAGTGAAGCGGACACCGGGGAGCTGTTTTTT. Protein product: CASSEADTGELFF.

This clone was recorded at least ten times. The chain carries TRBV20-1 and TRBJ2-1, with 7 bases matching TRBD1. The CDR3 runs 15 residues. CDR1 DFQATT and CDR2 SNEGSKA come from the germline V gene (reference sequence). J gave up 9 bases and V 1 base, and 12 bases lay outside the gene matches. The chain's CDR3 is CSARVRFTGEGEQFF. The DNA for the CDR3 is TGCAGTGCTAGAGTGCGCTTCACAGGGGAAGGTGAGCAGTTCTTC.

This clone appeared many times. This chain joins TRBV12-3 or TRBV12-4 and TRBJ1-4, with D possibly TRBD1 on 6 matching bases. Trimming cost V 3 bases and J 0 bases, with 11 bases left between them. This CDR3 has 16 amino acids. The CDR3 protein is CASSFGGLTTNEKLFF. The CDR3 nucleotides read TGTGCCAGCAGTTTTGGGGGCCTCACAACTAATGAAAAACTGTTTTTT.

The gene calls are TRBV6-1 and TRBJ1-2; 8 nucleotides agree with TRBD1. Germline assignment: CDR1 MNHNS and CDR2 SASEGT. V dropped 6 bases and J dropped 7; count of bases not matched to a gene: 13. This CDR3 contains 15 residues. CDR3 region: CASRPTQGARGGYTF. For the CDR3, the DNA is TGTGCCAGCAGACCGACCCAGGGGGCGCGGGGTGGCTACACCTTC.

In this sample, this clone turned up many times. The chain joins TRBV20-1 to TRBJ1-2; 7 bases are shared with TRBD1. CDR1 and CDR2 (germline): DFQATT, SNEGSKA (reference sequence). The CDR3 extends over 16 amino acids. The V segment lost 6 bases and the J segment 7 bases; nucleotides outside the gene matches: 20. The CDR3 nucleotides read TGCAGTGCCCCTATCGGGCACAGGGGAACCATATCTGGCTACACCTTC. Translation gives CSAPIGHRGTISGYTF.

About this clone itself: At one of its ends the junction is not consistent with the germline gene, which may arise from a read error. The CDR3 DNA follows: TGTGTCAGCAGCCACTATTGGACAGGGTCAGAGACCCAGTACTTC. It encodes CVSSHYWTGSETQYF. This sequence joins TRBV27 and TRBJ2-5, with 8 bases aligning to TRBD1. The CDR3 has 15 amino acids. CDR1 MNHEY and CDR2 SMNVEV come from the germline V gene (reference sequence).

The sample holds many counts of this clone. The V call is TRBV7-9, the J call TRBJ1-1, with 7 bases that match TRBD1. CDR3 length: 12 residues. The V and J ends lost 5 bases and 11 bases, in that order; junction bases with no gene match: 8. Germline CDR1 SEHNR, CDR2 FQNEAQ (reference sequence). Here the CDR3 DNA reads TGTGCCAGCAGCCTAGGGGGCGTGGGGGCTTTCTTT. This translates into CASSLGGVGAFF.

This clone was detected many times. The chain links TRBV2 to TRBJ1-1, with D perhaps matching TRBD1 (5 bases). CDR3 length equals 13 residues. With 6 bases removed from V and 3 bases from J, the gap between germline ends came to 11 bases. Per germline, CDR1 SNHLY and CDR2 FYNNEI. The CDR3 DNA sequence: TGTGCCAGCAGGACCAGGGAGGACACTGAAGCTTTCTTT. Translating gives CASRTREDTEAFF.

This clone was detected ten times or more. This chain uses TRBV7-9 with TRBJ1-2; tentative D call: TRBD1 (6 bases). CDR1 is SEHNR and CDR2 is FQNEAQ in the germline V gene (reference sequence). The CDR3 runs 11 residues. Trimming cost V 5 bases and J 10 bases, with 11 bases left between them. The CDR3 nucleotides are TGTGCCAGCAGCACAGGGACGCACTACACCTTC. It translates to CASSTGTHYTF.

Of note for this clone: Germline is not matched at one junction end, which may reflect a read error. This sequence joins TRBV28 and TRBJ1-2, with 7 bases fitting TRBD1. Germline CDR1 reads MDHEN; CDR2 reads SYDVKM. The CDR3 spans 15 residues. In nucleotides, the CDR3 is TGTGTCAGCCGTGGAGGGACAGTCAATTACTATGGCTACACCTTC. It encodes CVSRGGTVNYYGYTF.

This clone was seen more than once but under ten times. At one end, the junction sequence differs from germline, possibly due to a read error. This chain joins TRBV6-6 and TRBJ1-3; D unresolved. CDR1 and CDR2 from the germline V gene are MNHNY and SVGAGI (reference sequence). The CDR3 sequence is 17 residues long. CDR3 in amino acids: CASSYSERAASGNAIYF. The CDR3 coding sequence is TGTGCCAGCAGTTACTCCGAGCGGGCAGCATCTGGAAACGCCATATATTTT.

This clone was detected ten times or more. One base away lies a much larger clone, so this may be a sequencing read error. CDR3 protein: CASIQSQGNEQFF. The CDR3 region has the DNA TGTGCCAGCATCCAGAGTCAGGGAAATGAGCAGTTCTTC. This chain connects TRBV6-1 to TRBJ2-1; D is possibly TRBD1 (5 bases). The length of the CDR3 is 13 residues. CDR1 is MNHNS, CDR2 SASEGT, per germline. The V end was cut by 7 bases, the J end by 7 bases, with 14 bases between.

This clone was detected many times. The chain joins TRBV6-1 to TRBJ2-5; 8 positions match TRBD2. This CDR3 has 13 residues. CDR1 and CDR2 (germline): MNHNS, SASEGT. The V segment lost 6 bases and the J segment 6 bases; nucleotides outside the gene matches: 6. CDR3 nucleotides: TGTGCCAGCAGCCCGAGCGGGAGTCAGACCCAGTACTTC. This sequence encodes CASSPSGSQTQYF.

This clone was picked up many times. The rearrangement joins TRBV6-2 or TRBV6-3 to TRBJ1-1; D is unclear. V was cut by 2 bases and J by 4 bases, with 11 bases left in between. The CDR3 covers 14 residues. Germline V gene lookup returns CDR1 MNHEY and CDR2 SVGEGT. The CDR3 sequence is CASSYRLLGTEAFF. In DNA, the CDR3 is TGTGCCAGCAGTTACCGGTTGTTGGGCACTGAAGCTTTCTTT.

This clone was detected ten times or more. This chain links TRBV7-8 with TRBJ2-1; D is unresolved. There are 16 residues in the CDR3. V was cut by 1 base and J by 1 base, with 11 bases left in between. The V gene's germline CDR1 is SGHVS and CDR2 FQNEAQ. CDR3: CASSLGVVSSYNEQFF. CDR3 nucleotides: TGTGCCAGCAGCTTAGGGGTGGTCTCTTCCTACAATGAGCAGTTCTTC.